The entry below gives a single T cell receptor (beta chain) sequence along with its context. Individuals drawn from 24 US areas were roughly 18 to 100 years old. Cohorts were assigned according to the clinical history that participants reported. The data originate from a study of blood T cell repertoires in COVID-19. Turning to the study itself: Acute and convalescent COVID-19 samples came from the United States, Italy and Spain.

Using immunoSEQ multiplex PCR, the repertoire was profiled, and TCRdb retains in-frame clones only, with some absent. In the table there are about 250,000 clones, roughly 86% of which are singletons. This CDR3 contains 12 residues. CDR1 and CDR2 (germline): SGHAT, FQNNGV. The ends were cut back, 1 base at V and 10 bases at J, with 9 bases in the middle. The chain has TRBV11-2 and TRBJ2-3, with D possibly TRBD2 on 6 matching bases. This TCR derives from a woman aged 30 to 39 with acute COVID-19. Sequenced: PBMCs or T cells enriched from blood (not recorded which). The CDR3 is CASSLGGTAQYF. The CDR3, as DNA: TGTGCCAGCAGCTTAGGCGGGACTGCGCAGTATTTT.